Listed here are 18 T cell receptor beta chains from one sample, sequenced in a study of identifying expanded T cells in peripheral blood. This table comes from immunoSEQ multiplex PCR, and its TCRdb copy is limited to in-frame clones, with some not included. The repertoire holds around 100,000 clones, with approximately 89% as singletons. Sequencing was performed on blood. These receptors were obtained from a person aged 18 to 75 in good health.

This chain uses TRBV12-5 with TRBJ1-2; the D gene is possibly TRBD1 (5 bases). Germline CDR1 and CDR2: LGHNT and FRNRAP. Trimming shortened V by 1 base and J by 5 bases, and 14 bases separated the two germline ends. This CDR3 spans 15 amino acids. In nucleotides, the CDR3 is TGTGCTAGTGGTTTGGATCAGGGACGGGTTTATGGCTACACCTTC. It specifies CASGLDQGRVYGYTF.

The V and J genes are TRBV11-3 and TRBJ1-2, with a possible D match to TRBD1 (5 bases). CDR1 is SGHNT and CDR2 is YENEEA in the germline V gene. This CDR3 spans 15 amino acids. V dropped 4 bases and J dropped 3 bases, with 15 bases sitting between them. The CDR3 nucleotides read TGTGCCAGCAGCTCGGGACCTGGGGGAGACTATGGCTACACCTTC. It encodes CASSSGPGGDYGYTF.

This chain connects TRBV20-1 to TRBJ2-1; possibly TRBD1 or TRBD2 for D (6 bases each). This CDR3 is 11 amino acids long. From germline, CDR1 is DFQATT and CDR2 SNEGSKA (reference sequence). The ends were cut back, 6 bases at V and 9 bases at J, with 12 bases in the middle. DNA for the CDR3: TGCAGTGCGACACAGGGAGGTGAGCAGTTCTTC. Translating gives CSATQGGEQFF.

J is TRBJ1-5 and V is TRBV4-3; D gene uncertain. This CDR3 has 14 residues. Looked up from germline, CDR1 is LGHNA and CDR2 is YSLEER. Trimming took 4 bases from V and 2 from J, leaving 9 bases between them. Written as DNA, the CDR3 is TGCGCCAGCAGCCCCCGGACGGGCAATCAGCCCCAGCATTTT. It specifies CASSPRTGNQPQHF.

The V gene is TRBV11-3, the J gene TRBJ1-5; no clear D. The CDR3 runs 17 residues. The V and J ends lost 1 base and 5 bases respectively, with 18 bases between them. The V gene's germline CDR1 is SGHNT and CDR2 YENEEA. CDR3 loop: CASSLGPGLHRDQPQHF. CDR3 nucleotides: TGTGCCAGCAGCTTAGGTCCCGGGCTACACCGAGATCAGCCCCAGCATTTT.

The chain carries TRBV6-6 and TRBJ2-5, with TRBD2 as a possible D gene (5 bases). The CDR3 totals 15 residues. Germline assignment: CDR1 MNHNY and CDR2 SVGAGI (reference sequence). V lost 7 bases and J lost 3, with 18 bases in between. In DNA, the CDR3 is TGTGCCAGCACCATGAGCACCAGAGGGAAAGAGACCCAGTACTTC. Translated, it gives CASTMSTRGKETQYF.

The chain links TRBV4-1 to TRBJ2-5; 12 bases agree with TRBD2. The CDR3 contains 21 residues. Unmatched junction bases numbered 20, after V lost 4 bases and J lost 2 bases. Germline CDR1 MGHRA, CDR2 YSYEKL. The CDR3 loop reads CASSRQTSTSGRPSFQETQYF. The CDR3 nucleotides read TGCGCCAGCAGCCGCCAGACGTCTACTAGCGGGAGGCCCTCGTTTCAAGAGACCCAGTACTTC.

The chain combines TRBV15 with TRBJ1-5; 7 nucleotides align to TRBD1. From germline, CDR1 is LNHNV and CDR2 YYDKDF (reference sequence). V shed 0 bases and J 6 bases; nucleotides not matched to a gene: 5. The CDR3 is 15 amino acids. The CDR3 DNA reads TGTGCCACCAGCAGAGATACAGGGGATGGTCAGCCCCAGCATTTT. It encodes CATSRDTGDGQPQHF.

The chain combines TRBV2 with TRBJ1-1, with unresolved D. Germline V gene data show CDR1 as SNHLY and CDR2 as FYNNEI. V lost 1 base and J lost 2, with 8 bases in between. The CDR3 runs to 14 residues. The chain's CDR3 is CASSEGAANTEAFF. In nucleotides, the CDR3 is TGTGCCAGCAGTGAAGGGGCAGCAAACACTGAAGCTTTCTTT.

The chain uses TRBV7-3 and TRBJ2-3; the D is unclear. CDR1 and CDR2 (germline): SGHTA, FQGTGA. The V and J ends lost 6 bases and 2 bases respectively, with 9 bases between them. The CDR3 contains 13 residues. For the CDR3, the DNA is TGTGCCAGCAGTTCCTTTGACACAGATACGCAGTATTTT. Its protein product is CASSSFDTDTQYF.

This clone was detected ten times or more. The CDR3 sequence is CASMGSAYEQYF. The CDR3 coding sequence is TGTGCCAGCATGGGCAGCGCCTACGAGCAGTACTTC. The chain joins TRBV27 to TRBJ2-7; D is undetermined. V was trimmed by 7 bases and J by 2 bases, leaving 9 bases between them. The CDR3 loop spans 12 amino acids. The germline gives CDR1 MNHEY, CDR2 SMNVEV (reference sequence).

This clone has just one count. The chain links TRBV7-2 to TRBJ2-7; D gene unclear. V was cut by 2 bases and J by 2 bases, with 10 bases left in between. Germline V lookup: CDR1 SGHTA, CDR2 FQGNSA. The CDR3 sequence is 14 residues long. CDR3 sequence: CASSLLEDTYEQYF. The DNA for the CDR3 is TGTGCCAGCAGCTTACTTGAGGATACCTACGAGCAGTACTTC.

This clone occurred once. The V gene is TRBV7-9, the J gene TRBJ2-5, with D tentatively TRBD2 (7 bases). V dropped 0 bases and J dropped 4 bases, with 9 bases sitting between them. Germline CDR1 and CDR2: SEHNR and FQNEAQ (reference sequence). This CDR3 contains 14 residues. CDR3 sequence reads: CASSLAGGRETQYF. Here the CDR3 DNA reads TGTGCCAGCAGCTTAGCGGGGGGGCGAGAGACCCAGTACTTC.

This clone was seen only once. The chain has TRBV7-2 and TRBJ2-3; 7 bases are shared with TRBD1. CDR1 SGHTA and CDR2 FQGNSA come from the germline V gene. V gave up 0 bases and J gave up 2 bases; unmatched junction bases: 5. This CDR3 contains 16 residues. The CDR3 is CASSLAGTAYTDTQYF. The CDR3 DNA sequence: TGTGCCAGCAGCTTAGCTGGGACAGCCTACACAGATACGCAGTATTTT.

V gene TRBV11-1 combines with J gene TRBJ1-5; no firm D call. From germline, CDR1 is SGHAT and CDR2 FQDESV (reference sequence). CDR3 length equals 13 residues. The V and J ends lost 3 bases and 6 bases respectively, with 9 bases between them. CDR3 loop: CASSFGKGQPQHF. As DNA, the CDR3 is TGTGCCAGCAGCTTCGGGAAAGGTCAGCCCCAGCATTTT. Based on the CDR3 plus reference TRBV11-1 and TRBJ1-5, the full variable domain is EAEVAQSPRYKITEKSQAVAFWCDPISGHATLYWYRQILGQGPELLVQFQDESVVDDSQLPKDRFSAERLKGVDSTLKIQPAELGDSAMYLCASSFGKGQPQHFGDGTRLSIL.

This chain joins TRBV4-3 and TRBJ2-1; a weak D match, TRBD2 (6 bases). The CDR3 loop spans 14 amino acids. Trimming shortened V by 4 bases and J by 5 bases, and 12 bases separated the two germline ends. Per germline, CDR1 LGHNA and CDR2 YSLEER. The CDR3 region has the DNA TGCGCCAGCAGCCGGGAGGAGGCACACAATGAGCAGTTCTTC. This codes for CASSREEAHNEQFF.

V gene TRBV5-4 combines with J gene TRBJ1-5, with 8 bases lining up with TRBD1. The V gene's germline CDR1 is SGHNT and CDR2 YYREEE (reference sequence). The CDR3 covers 16 residues. Unmatched junction bases numbered 6, after V lost 4 bases and J lost 0 bases. CDR3 DNA: TGTGCCAGCAGCAACCCGGACAGGGATAGCAATCAGCCCCAGCATTTT. Translated: CASSNPDRDSNQPQHF.

The chain couples TRBV30 to TRBJ2-1; 8 bases align to TRBD1. CDR3 length equals 13 residues. The germline gives CDR1 GTSNPN, CDR2 SVGIG (reference sequence). Trimming cost V 1 base and J 8 bases; bases outside gene matches: 4. The CDR3 DNA sequence: TGTGCCTGGAGTGCCGACAGGGGCGATGAGCAGTTCTTC. This translates into CAWSADRGDEQFF.